This TCR beta chain came from a study of T cell clones after liver transplantation. Study as a whole: At least one year of complete immunosuppression withdrawal without enzymes over twice normal defined tolerance.

The germline gives CDR1 MNHNS, CDR2 SASEGT. The CDR3 has 13 residues. V was shortened by 5 bases and J by 8 bases, with 12 bases between the two germline ends. Thawed unstimulated PBMCs were FACS-sorted by CD3, CD4 and CD8 into two populations. The data were produced by immunoSEQ multiplex PCR, yet TCRdb's version contains in-frame clones alone and is incomplete. Among more than 95,000 clones listed, 90% were seen once. The J gene is TRBJ1-4, the V gene TRBV6-1; TRBD1 is a possible D gene (6 bases). Sequences were derived from CD4+ T cells from blood, sampled 12 months after liver transplant. The origin of this receptor is a human patient who received a liver transplant. Some of the T cells might come from the graft donor. This chain's CDR3 is CASSTQGGEKLFF. The CDR3 coding sequence is TGTGCCAGCAGTACACAGGGAGGGGAAAAACTGTTTTTT.